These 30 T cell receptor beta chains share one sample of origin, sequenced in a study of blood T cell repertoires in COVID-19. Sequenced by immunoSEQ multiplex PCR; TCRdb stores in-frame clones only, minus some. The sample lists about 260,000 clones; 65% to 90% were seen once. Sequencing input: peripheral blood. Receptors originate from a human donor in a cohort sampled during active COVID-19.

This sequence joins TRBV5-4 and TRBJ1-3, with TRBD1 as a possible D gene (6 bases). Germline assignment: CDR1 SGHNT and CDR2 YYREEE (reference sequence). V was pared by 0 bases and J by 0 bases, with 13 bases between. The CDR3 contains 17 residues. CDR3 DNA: TGTGCCAGCAGCTTGGGGGGGACACCTCACTCTGGAAACACCATATATTTT. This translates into CASSLGGTPHSGNTIYF.

The CDR3 region is CASSQQGDLFEDTQYF. The CDR3 coding sequence is TGTGCCAGCAGTCAACAGGGGGATCTATTCGAGGATACGCAGTATTTT. V and J are TRBV2 and TRBJ2-3; 8 positions match TRBD1. The CDR3 covers 16 residues. Germline V gene data show CDR1 as SNHLY and CDR2 as FYNNEI. The V and J ends lost 5 bases and 6 bases, in that order; junction bases with no gene match: 13.

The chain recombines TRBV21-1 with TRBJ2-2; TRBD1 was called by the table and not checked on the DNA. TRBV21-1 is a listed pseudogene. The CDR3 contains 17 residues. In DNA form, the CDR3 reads TGTGCCAGCAGCAAAGTGGCCGGGACAGTTGACACCGGGGAGCTGTTTTTT. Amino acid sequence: CASSKVAGTVDTGELFF.

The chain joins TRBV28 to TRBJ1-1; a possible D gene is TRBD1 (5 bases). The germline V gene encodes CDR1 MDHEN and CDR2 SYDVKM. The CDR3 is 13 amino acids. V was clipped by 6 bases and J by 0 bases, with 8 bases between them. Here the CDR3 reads CASRTAMNTEAFF. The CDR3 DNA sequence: TGTGCCAGCAGGACAGCCATGAACACTGAAGCTTTCTTT.

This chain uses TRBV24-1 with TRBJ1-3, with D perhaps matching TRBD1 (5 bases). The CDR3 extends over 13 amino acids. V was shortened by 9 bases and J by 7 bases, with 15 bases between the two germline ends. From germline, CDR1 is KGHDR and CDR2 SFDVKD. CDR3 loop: CATQQGSANTIYF. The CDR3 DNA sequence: TGTGCCACCCAGCAGGGTTCAGCGAACACCATATATTTT.

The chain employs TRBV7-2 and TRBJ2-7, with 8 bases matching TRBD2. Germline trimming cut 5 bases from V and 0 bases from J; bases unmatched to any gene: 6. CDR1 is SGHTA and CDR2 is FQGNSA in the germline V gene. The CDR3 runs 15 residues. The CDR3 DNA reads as TGTGCCAGCAGCCCGGGAGGGTATACCTCCTACGAGCAGTACTTC. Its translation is CASSPGGYTSYEQYF.

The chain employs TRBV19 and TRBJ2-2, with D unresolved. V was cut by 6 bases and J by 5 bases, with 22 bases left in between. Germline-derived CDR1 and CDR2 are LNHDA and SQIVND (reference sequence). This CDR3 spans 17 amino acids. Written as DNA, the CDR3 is TGTGCCAGTAGCCCAAAAAGACAAACAATTAAGACCGGGGAGCTGTTTTTT. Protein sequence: CASSPKRQTIKTGELFF. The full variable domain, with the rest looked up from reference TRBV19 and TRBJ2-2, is DGGITQSPKYLFRKEGQNVTLSCEQNLNHDAMYWYRQDPGQGLRLIYYSQIVNDFQKGDIAEGYSVSREKKESFPLTVTSAQKNPTAFYLCASSPKRQTIKTGELFFGEGSRLTVL.

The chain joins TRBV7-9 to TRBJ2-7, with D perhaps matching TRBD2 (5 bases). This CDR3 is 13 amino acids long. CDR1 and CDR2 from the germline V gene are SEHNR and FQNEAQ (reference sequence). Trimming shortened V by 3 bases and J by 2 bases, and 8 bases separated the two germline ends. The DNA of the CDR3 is TGTGCCAGCAGCTTGGGAGTCGCCTACGAGCAGTACTTC. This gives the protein CASSLGVAYEQYF.

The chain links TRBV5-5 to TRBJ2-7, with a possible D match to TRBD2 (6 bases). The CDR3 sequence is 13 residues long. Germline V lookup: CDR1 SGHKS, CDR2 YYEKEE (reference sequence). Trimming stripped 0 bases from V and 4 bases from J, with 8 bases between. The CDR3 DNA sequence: TGTGCCAGCAGCTTGGCCGCGGGGTACGAGCAGTACTTC. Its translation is CASSLAAGYEQYF. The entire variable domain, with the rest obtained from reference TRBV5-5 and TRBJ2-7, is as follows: DAGVTQSPTHLIKTRGQQVTLRCSPISGHKSVSWYQQVLGQGPQFIFQYYEKEERGRGNFPDRFSARQFPNYSSELNVNALLLGDSALYLCASSLAAGYEQYFGPGTRLTVT.

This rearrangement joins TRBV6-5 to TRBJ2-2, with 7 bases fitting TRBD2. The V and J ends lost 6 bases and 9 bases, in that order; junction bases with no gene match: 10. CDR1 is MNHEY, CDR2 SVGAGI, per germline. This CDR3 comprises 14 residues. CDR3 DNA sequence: TGTGCCAGCAGCCTAACTAGCGCCCTCCGGGAGCTGTTTTTT. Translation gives CASSLTSALRELFF.

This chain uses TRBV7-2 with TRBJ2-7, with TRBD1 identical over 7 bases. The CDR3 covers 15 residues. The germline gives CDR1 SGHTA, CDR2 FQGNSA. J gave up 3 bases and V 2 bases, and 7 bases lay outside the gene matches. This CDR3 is CASSLRQGTIYEQYF. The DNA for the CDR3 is TGTGCCAGCAGCTTACGACAGGGAACAATCTACGAGCAGTACTTC.

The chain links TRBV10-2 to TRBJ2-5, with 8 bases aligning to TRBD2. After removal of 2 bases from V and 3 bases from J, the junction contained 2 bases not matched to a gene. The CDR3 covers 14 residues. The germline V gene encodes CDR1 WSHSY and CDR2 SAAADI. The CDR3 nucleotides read TGCGCCAGCAGTGAGCACGGGAGGGAAGAGACCCAGTACTTC. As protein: CASSEHGREETQYF.

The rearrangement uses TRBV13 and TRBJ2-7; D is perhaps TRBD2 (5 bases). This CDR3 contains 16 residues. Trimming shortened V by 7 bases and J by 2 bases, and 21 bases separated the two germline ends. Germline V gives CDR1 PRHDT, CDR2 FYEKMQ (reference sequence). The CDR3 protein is CASTRGLQGAAYEQYF. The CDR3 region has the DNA TGTGCCAGCACTCGAGGACTCCAAGGCGCCGCCTACGAGCAGTACTTC. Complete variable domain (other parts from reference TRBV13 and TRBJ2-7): AAGVIQSPRHLIKEKRETATLKCYPIPRHDTVYWYQQGPGQDPQFLISFYEKMQSDKGSIPDRFSAQQFSDYHSELNMSSLELGDSALYFCASTRGLQGAAYEQYFGPGTRLTVT.

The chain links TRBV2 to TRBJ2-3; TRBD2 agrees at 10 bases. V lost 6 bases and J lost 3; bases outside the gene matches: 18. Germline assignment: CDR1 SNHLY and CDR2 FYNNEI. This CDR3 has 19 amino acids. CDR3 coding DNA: TGTGCCAGCAGAGTCAGATCTAGCGGGAGTCCCCAAACTACAGATACGCAGTATTTT. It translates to CASRVRSSGSPQTTDTQYF. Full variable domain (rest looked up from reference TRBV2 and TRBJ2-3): EPEVTQTPSHQVTQMGQEVILRCVPISNHLYFYWYRQILGQKVEFLVSFYNNEISEKSEIFDDQFSVERPDGSNFTLKIRSTKLEDSAMYFCASRVRSSGSPQTTDTQYFGPGTRLTVL.

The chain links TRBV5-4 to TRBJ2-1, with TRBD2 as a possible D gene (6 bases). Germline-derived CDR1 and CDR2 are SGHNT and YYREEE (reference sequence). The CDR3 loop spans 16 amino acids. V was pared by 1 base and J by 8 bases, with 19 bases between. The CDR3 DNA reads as TGTGCCAGCAGCTTGAGGAGTAGCGGACCTACTGATGAGCAGTTCTTC. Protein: CASSLRSSGPTDEQFF. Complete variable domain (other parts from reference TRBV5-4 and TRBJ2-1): ETGVTQSPTHLIKTRGQQVTLRCSSQSGHNTVSWYQQALGQGPQFIFQYYREEENGRGNFPPRFSGLQFPNYSSELNVNALELDDSALYLCASSLRSSGPTDEQFFGPGTRLTVL.

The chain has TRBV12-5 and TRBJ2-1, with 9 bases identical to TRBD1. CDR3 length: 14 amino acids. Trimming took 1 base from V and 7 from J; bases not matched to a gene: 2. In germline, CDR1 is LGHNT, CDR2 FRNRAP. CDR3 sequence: CASGLGQGGNEQFF. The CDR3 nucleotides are TGTGCTAGTGGTTTGGGACAGGGGGGGAATGAGCAGTTCTTC.

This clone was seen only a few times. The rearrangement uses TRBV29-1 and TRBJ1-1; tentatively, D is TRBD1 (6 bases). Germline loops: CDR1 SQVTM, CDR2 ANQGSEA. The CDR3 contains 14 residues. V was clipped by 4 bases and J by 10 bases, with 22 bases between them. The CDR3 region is CSVGTRGWAAGAFF. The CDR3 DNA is TGCAGCGTTGGTACTAGGGGGTGGGCCGCCGGAGCTTTCTTT. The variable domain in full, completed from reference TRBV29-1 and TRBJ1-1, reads SAVISQKPSRDICQRGTSLTIQCQVDSQVTMMFWYRQQPGQSLTLIATANQGSEATYESGFVIDKFPISRPNLTFSTLTVSNMSPEDSSIYLCSVGTRGWAAGAFFGQGTRLTVV.

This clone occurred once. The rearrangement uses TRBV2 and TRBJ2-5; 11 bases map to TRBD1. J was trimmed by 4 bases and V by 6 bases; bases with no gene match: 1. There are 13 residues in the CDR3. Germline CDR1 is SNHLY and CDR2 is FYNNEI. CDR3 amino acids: CASRGTGGETQYF. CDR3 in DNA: TGTGCCAGCAGGGGGACAGGGGGAGAGACCCAGTACTTC.

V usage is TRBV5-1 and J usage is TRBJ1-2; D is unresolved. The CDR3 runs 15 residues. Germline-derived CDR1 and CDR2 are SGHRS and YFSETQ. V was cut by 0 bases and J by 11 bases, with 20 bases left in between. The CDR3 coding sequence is TGCGCCAGCAGCTTGGCCGGTCGGGATCTTACCGAGTACACCTTC. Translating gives CASSLAGRDLTEYTF.

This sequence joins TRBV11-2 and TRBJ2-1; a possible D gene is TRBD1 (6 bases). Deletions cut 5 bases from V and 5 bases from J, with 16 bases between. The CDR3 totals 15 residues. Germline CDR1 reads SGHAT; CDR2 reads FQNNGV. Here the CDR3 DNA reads TGTGCCAGCAGCCCAGGGGTCGGAGCAAACAATGAGCAGTTCTTC. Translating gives CASSPGVGANNEQFF.

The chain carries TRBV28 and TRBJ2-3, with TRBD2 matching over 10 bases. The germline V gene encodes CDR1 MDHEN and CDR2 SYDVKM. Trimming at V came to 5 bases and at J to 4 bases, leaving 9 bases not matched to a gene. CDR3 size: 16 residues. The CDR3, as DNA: TGTGCCAGCAGTCTAAGTGGAGCGGGAGGGGCAGATACGCAGTATTTT. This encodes CASSLSGAGGADTQYF.

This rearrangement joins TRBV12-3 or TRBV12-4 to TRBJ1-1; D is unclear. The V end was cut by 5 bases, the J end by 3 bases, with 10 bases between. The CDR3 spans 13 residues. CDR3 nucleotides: TGTGCCAGCAGTCCCCCCAGGTACACTGAAGCTTTCTTT. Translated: CASSPPRYTEAFF.

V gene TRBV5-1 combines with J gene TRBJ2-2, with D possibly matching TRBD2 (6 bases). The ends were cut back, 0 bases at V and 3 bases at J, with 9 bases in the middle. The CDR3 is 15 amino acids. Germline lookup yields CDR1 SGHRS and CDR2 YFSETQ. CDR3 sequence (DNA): TGCGCCAGCAGCTTGGACGGACTATACACCGGGGAGCTGTTTTTT. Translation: CASSLDGLYTGELFF. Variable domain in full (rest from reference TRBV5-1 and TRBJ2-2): KAGVTQTPRYLIKTRGQQVTLSCSPISGHRSVSWYQQTPGQGLQFLFEYFSETQRNKGNFPGRFSGRQFSNSRSEMNVSTLELGDSALYLCASSLDGLYTGELFFGEGSRLTVL.

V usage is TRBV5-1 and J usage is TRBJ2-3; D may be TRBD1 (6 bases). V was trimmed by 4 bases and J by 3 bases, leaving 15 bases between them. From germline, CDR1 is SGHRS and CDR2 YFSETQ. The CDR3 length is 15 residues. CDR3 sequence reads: CASSPPGVITDTQYF. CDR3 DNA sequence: TGCGCCAGCAGCCCTCCAGGGGTGATAACAGATACGCAGTATTTT.

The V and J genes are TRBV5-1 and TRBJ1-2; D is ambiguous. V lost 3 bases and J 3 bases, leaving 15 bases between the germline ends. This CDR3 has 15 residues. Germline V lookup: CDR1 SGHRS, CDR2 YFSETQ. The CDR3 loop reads CASSSRPDGDYGYTF. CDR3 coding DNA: TGCGCCAGCAGCTCAAGGCCGGACGGGGACTATGGCTACACCTTC.

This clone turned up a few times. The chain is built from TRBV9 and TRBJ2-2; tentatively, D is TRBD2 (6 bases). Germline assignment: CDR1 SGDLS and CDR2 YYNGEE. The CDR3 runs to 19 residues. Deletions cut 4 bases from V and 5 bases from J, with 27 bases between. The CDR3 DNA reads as TGTGCCAGCAGCTCGCAGCGGGCGCACCCGATTAGATATACCGGGGAGCTGTTTTTT. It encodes CASSSQRAHPIRYTGELFF.

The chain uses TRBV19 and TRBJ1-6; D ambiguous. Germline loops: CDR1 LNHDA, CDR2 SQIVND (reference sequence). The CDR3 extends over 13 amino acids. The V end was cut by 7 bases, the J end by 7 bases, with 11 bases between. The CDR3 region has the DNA TGTGCCAGTATAGGAGGCCTGAATTCACCCCTCCACTTT. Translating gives CASIGGLNSPLHF.

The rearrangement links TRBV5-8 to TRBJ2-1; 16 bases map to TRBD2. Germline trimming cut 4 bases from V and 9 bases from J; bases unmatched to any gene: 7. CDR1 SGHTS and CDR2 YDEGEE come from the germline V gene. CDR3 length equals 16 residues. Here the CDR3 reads CASSTEGLAGGGEQFF. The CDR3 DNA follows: TGTGCCAGCAGCACCGAGGGACTAGCGGGAGGGGGTGAGCAGTTCTTC. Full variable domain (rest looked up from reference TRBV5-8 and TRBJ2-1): EAGVTQSPTHLIKTRGQQATLRCSPISGHTSVYWYQQALGLGLQFLLWYDEGEERNRGNFPPRFSGRQFPNYSSELNVNALELEDSALYLCASSTEGLAGGGEQFFGPGTRLTVL.

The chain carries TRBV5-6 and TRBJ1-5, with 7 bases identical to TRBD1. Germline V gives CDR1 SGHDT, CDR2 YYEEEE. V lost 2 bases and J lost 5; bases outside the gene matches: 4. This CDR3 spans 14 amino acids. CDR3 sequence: CASSFTGDYQPQHF. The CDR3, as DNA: TGTGCCAGCAGCTTCACAGGGGACTATCAGCCCCAGCATTTT.

The CDR3 DNA sequence: TGTGCCAGCTCACCCGGGGGAACCCTTTACGAGCAGTACTTC. Residues: CASSPGGTLYEQYF. The rearrangement joins TRBV18 to TRBJ2-7; the D gene is possibly TRBD2 (6 bases). The CDR3 covers 14 residues. Germline lookup yields CDR1 KGHSH and CDR2 LQKENI. The V and J ends lost 3 bases and 4 bases respectively, with 13 bases between them.